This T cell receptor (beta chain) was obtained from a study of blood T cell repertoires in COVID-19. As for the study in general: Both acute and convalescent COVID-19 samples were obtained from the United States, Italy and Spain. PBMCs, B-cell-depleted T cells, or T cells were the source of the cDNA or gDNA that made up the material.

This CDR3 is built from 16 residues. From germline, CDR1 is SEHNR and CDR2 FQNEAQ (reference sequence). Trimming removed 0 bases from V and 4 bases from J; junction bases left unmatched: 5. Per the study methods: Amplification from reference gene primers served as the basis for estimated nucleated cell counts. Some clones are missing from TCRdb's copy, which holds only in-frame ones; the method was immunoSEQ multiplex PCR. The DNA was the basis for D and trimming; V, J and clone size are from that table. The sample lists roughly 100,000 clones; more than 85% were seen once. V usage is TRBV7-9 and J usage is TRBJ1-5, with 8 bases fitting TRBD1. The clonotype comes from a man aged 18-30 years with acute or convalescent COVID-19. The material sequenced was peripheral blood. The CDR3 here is CASSLAATGGNQPQHF. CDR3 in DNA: TGTGCCAGCAGCTTAGCGGCTACAGGGGGTAATCAGCCCCAGCATTTT.